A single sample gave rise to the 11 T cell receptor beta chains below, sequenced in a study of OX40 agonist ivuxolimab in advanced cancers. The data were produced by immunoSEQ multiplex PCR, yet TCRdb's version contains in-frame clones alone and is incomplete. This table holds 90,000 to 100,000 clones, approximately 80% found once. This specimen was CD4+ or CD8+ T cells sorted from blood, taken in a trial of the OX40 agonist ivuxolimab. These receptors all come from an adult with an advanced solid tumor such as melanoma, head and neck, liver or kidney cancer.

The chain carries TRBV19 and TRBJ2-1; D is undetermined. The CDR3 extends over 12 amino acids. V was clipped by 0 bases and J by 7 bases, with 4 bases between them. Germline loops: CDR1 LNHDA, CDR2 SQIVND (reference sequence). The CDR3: CASSIEFNEQFF. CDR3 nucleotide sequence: TGTGCCAGTAGTATAGAGTTTAATGAGCAGTTCTTC.

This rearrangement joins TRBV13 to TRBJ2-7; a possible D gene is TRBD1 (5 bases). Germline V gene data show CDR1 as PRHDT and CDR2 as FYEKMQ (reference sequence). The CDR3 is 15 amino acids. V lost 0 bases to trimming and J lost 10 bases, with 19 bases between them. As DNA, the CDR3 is TGTGCCAGCAGCTTAGGATTGAACGGACAATCGAGTCAGTACTTC. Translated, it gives CASSLGLNGQSSQYF.

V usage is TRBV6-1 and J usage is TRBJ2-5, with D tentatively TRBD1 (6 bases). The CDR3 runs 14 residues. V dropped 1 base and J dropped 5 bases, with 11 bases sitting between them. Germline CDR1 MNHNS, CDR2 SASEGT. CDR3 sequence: CASSEEQGYETQYF. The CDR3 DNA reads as TGTGCCAGCAGTGAAGAACAGGGATACGAGACCCAGTACTTC.

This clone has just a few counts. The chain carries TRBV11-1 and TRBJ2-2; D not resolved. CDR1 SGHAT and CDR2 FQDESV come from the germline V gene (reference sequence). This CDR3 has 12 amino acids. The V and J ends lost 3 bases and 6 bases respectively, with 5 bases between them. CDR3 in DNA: TGTGCCAGCAGCTTCTATCCCGGGGAGCTGTTTTTT. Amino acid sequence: CASSFYPGELFF.

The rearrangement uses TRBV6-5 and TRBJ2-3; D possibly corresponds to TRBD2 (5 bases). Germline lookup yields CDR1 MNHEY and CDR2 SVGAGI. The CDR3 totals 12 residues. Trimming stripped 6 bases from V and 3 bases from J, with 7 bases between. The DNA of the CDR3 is TGTGCCAGCAGAGCGGAGACAGATACGCAGTATTTT. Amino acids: CASRAETDTQYF.

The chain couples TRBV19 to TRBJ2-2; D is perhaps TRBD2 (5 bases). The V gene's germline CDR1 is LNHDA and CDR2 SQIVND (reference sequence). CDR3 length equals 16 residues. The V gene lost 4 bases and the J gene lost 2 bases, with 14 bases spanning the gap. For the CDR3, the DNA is TGTGCCAGTAGTAATAGACGGAGGAGTAACACCGGGGAGCTGTTTTTT. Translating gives CASSNRRRSNTGELFF.

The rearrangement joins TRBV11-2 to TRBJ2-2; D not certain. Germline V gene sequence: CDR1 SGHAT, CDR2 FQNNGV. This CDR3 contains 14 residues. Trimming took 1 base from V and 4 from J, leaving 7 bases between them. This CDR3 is CASSLVASTGELFF. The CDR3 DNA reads TGTGCCAGCAGCTTAGTGGCCAGCACCGGGGAGCTGTTTTTT.

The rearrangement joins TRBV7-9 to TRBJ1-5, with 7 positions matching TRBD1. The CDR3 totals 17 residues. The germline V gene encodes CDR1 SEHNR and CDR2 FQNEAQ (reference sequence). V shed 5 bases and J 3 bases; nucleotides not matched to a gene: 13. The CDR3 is CASSLRGGAEANQPQHF. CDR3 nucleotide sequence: TGTGCCAGCAGCCTCAGGGGGGGTGCTGAGGCCAATCAGCCCCAGCATTTT.

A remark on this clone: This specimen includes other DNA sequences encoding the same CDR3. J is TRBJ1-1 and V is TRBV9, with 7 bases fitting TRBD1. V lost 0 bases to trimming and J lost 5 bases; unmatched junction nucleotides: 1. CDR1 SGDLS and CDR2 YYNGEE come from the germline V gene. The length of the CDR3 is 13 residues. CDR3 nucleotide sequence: TGTGCCAGCAGCGTAGACAGGGGAACTGAAGCTTTCTTT. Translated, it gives CASSVDRGTEAFF.

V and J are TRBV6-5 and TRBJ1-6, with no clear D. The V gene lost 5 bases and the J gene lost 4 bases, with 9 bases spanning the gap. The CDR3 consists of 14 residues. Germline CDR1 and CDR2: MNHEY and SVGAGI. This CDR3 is CASSKAWYNSPLHF. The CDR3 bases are TGTGCCAGCAGTAAGGCGTGGTATAATTCACCCCTCCACTTT.

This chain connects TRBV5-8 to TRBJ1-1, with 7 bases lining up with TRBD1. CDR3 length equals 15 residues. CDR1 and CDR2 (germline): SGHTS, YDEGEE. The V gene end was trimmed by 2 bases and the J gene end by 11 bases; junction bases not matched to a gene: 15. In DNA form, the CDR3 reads TGTGCCAGCAGCTTCCGAGGGGGCGCGCCAGGGGAGGCTTTCTTT. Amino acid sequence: CASSFRGGAPGEAFF. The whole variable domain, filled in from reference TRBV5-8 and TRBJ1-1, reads EAGVTQSPTHLIKTRGQQATLRCSPISGHTSVYWYQQALGLGLQFLLWYDEGEERNRGNFPPRFSGRQFPNYSSELNVNALELEDSALYLCASSFRGGAPGEAFFGQGTRLTVV.